This TCR beta chain was recorded in a study of blood T cell repertoires in COVID-19. Study-level information: Acute and convalescent COVID-19 specimens originated in the United States, Italy and Spain. The analysed material was cDNA or gDNA that came from T cells, B-cell-depleted T cells, or PBMCs.

The CDR3 has 16 amino acids. Germline loops: CDR1 MNHEY, CDR2 SMNVEV (reference sequence). The junction had 11 bases not matched to a gene; V was cut back by 7 bases and J by 7 bases. Study processing details: Scientists estimated how many nucleated cells there were by amplifying reference gene primers. Clones were sequenced by immunoSEQ multiplex PCR, and TCRdb holds only the in-frame ones, with some missing. Clone size and V and J calls were adopted from that table, with D and trimming inferred from the DNA. The sample consists of 200,000 to 250,000 clones, roughly 90% of them appearing once. The receptor comes from a woman aged 55-70 years with acute or convalescent COVID-19. Sequenced: peripheral blood. V and J are TRBV27 and TRBJ1-6; 9 bases are shared with TRBD1. CDR3 sequence (DNA): TGTGCCAGCACCCGAGGACAGGGGTATGGGAATTCACCCCTCCACTTT. Encoded protein: CASTRGQGYGNSPLHF.